The TCR beta chain described here comes from a study of T cells in Graves' hyperthyroidism and ophthalmopathy. Study as a whole: Peripheral blood samples were taken at initial diagnosis, prior to any treatment. General observations from the study: Most thyroid clonotypes expanded above 0.001 were also detected in blood.

RNA transcripts yielded amplified TCR beta CDR3 regions. Carried out on the TCR CDR3, a first-round RT-PCR used the HTBI primer set. One entry per CDR3 protein results from TCRdb running MiXCR on the multiplex PCR reads. The data contain over 250,000 distinct CDR3 sequences, approximately 21% of them singletons. This clonotype turned up a few times. Its antigen remains unknown. Germline CDR1 LNHDA, CDR2 SQIVND (reference sequence). V shed 6 bases and J shed 1 base, with 15 bases lying between them. The CDR3 extends over 15 amino acids. This TCR was sampled from a man aged 30 to 39 with Graves' ophthalmopathy. V usage is TRBV19 and J usage is TRBJ1-1; D perhaps matches TRBD1 (5 bases). Material: blood. The CDR3 sequence is CASSHPGGANTEAFF. The CDR3 DNA sequence: TGTGCCAGTAGCCATCCCGGGGGAGCGAACACTGAAGCTTTCTTT.